This T cell receptor beta chain was observed in a study of T-cell reconstitution after alpha-beta-depleted transplantation in children. The sample holds a few counts of this clonotype. Its specificity is not known. Study-wide results and caveats: Expanded graft clones, several hundred of them, were reportedly the source of alpha-beta T cells about two months after transplant. Day-60 TCRbeta diversity that was high in some patients was derived from surviving recipient T cells and thymic progenitors. T-cell counts and diversity at one year following transplant were attributed mainly to newly produced T cells.

The trim removed 5 bases at V and 1 base at J, leaving 6 bases unmatched. This CDR3 has 14 residues. Germline-derived CDR1 and CDR2 are DFQATT and SNEGSKA (reference sequence). Researchers prepared the TCRbeta library using unique molecular identifiers, the study reports. TCRdb called the PCR reads again in MiXCR, with one record for every CDR3 protein. The sample consists of about 500,000 distinct CDR3 sequences, over 9.5% of them appearing once. This sample comprised PBMCs, mostly from graft donor cells, obtained 180 days after TCRalphabeta/CD19-depleted stem cell transplant. This sequence joins TRBV20-1 and TRBJ2-3; 7 nucleotides match TRBD2. The sequence was obtained from a female patient under 10 years old who had a stem cell transplant for aplastic anemia, so the T cells may come from the graft donor. The CDR3 nucleotides read TGCAGTGCTCCGTCAACTAGCGGCACAGATACGCAGTATTTT. Its protein is CSAPSTSGTDTQYF.